This TCR beta chain emerged from a study of shared clonotypes between healthy human individuals. As defined, naive CD8 cells were CD45RO-negative and positively selected for CCR7, with terminally differentiated effector memory CD45RA+ cells excluded. The V gene lost 6 bases and the J gene lost 1 base, with 13 bases spanning the gap. CDR3 length equals 15 residues. In germline, CDR1 is SEHNR, CDR2 FQNEAQ (reference sequence). Sequencing used immunoSEQ multiplex PCR; TCRdb keeps in-frame clones, though not all of them. The sample yields around 2,000,000 clones, under 95% seen once. The material sequenced was naive CD8+ T cells from PBMCs. The rearrangement joins TRBV7-9 to TRBJ2-4; D perhaps matches TRBD1 (7 bases). This clonotype was obtained from a man between 18 and 35 years old in good health. Some clones in this sample may be carry-over from other donors' samples. The CDR3 nucleotides read TGTGCCAGCAGTTCAGGGGGGATTGCCAAAAACATTCAGTACTTC. Protein sequence: CASSSGGIAKNIQYF.